The 25 T cell receptor beta chains below all came from one sample that was sequenced in a study of shared clonotypes between healthy human individuals. Profiling relied on immunoSEQ multiplex PCR, and the TCRdb table lists in-frame clones only, not all of them. The sample records 2 million to 2.5 million clones, just under 95% being singletons. Sequencing used naive CD4+ T cells from PBMCs. Subset noted: CD45RA+ positively selected. These receptors all come from a man younger than 35 in good health. Some clones in this sample may be carry-over from other donors' samples.

This clone has only one observation. The V and J genes are TRBV5-1 and TRBJ2-7, with 7 positions matching TRBD1. The length of the CDR3 is 15 residues. Trimming at V came to 2 bases and at J to 5 bases, leaving 10 bases not matched to a gene. The germline gives CDR1 SGHRS, CDR2 YFSETQ. The CDR3 DNA reads as TGCGCCAGCAGCTTTCGGCCAGGGGGTTGGAACGAGCAGTACTTC. It encodes CASSFRPGGWNEQYF.

V gene TRBV10-3 combines with J gene TRBJ2-3, with D possibly called TRBD1 or TRBD2 (6 bases each). The CDR3 runs to 18 residues. Germline lookup yields CDR1 ENHRY and CDR2 SYGVKD. Between the trimmed V and J ends, which lost 7 bases and 3 bases, there was a span of 26 bases. CDR3 nucleotides: TGTGCCATCAAGGCGAGGGGGGCAGGGGCCGGTGGGACAGATACGCAGTATTTT. Its protein is CAIKARGAGAGGTDTQYF.

This clone was found a few times. The chain carries TRBV6-5 and TRBJ2-1; no definite D call. The V end lost 5 bases, the J end lost 6 bases, and 11 bases lay between the germline ends. This CDR3 spans 13 amino acids. From germline, CDR1 is MNHEY and CDR2 SVGAGI. The CDR3 DNA sequence: TGTGCCAGCAGTGTCAAGGGTTTCAATGAGCAGTTCTTC. As protein: CASSVKGFNEQFF.

The chain employs TRBV12-5 and TRBJ2-2; 12 nucleotides agree with TRBD2. Losses at the gene ends were 1 base for V and 0 bases for J; bases not matched to a gene: 0. The CDR3 runs 17 residues. In germline, CDR1 is LGHNT, CDR2 FRNRAP. CDR3 residues: CASGLGTSGANTGELFF. The CDR3 DNA sequence: TGTGCTAGTGGTTTGGGGACTAGCGGGGCGAACACCGGGGAGCTGTTTTTT.

The chain has TRBV5-5 and TRBJ2-4; D gene uncertain. The V end was cut by 4 bases, the J end by 0 bases, with 8 bases between. The germline gives CDR1 SGHKS, CDR2 YYEKEE (reference sequence). The CDR3 is 14 amino acids. CDR3: CASSVMIAKNIQYF. The CDR3 region has the DNA TGTGCCAGCAGCGTGATGATAGCCAAAAACATTCAGTACTTC.

V gene TRBV28 combines with J gene TRBJ1-4; possible D gene TRBD1, 5 bases. The ends were cut back, 8 bases at V and 8 bases at J, with 15 bases in the middle. From germline, CDR1 is MDHEN and CDR2 SYDVKM. The CDR3 consists of 13 residues. The CDR3 here is CASLKFRTEKLFF. As DNA, the CDR3 is TGTGCCAGCCTTAAATTTAGGACAGAAAAACTGTTTTTT.

The V and J genes are TRBV5-3 and TRBJ2-1; TRBD2 matches at 14 bases. TRBV5-3 is sorted into the ORF group, with uncertain function. J was trimmed by 7 bases and V by 4 bases; bases with no gene match: 10. This CDR3 has 17 residues. The CDR3 region has the DNA TGTGCCAGAAGCCCCCTAAGACTAGCGGGAGGGCCTAATGAGCAGTTCTTC. This encodes CARSPLRLAGGPNEQFF.

The chain carries TRBV5-4 and TRBJ2-1, with a possible D match to TRBD2 (5 bases). Trimming left V 4 bases short and J 5 bases short, with 13 bases between. The CDR3 runs to 14 residues. Germline loops: CDR1 SGHNT, CDR2 YYREEE (reference sequence). The chain's CDR3 is CASSGGRGNNEQFF. The DNA for the CDR3 is TGTGCCAGCAGCGGTGGACGGGGTAACAATGAGCAGTTCTTC.

In regard to this clone: Other DNA sequences in this sample translate to the same CDR3. This chain connects TRBV15 to TRBJ2-6; maybe TRBD1 (6 bases). V was trimmed by 0 bases and J by 4 bases, leaving 13 bases between them. Germline CDR1 reads LNHNV; CDR2 reads YYDKDF (reference sequence). The CDR3 extends over 17 amino acids. DNA for the CDR3: TGTGCCACCAGCAGAGAGGGGCAGGGGTCAGGGGCCAACGTCCTGACTTTC. Its protein is CATSREGQGSGANVLTF.

This clone showed up just once. The chain carries TRBV18 and TRBJ2-7; no firm D call. This CDR3 comprises 15 residues. Germline V gives CDR1 KGHSH, CDR2 LQKENI. V was pared by 2 bases and J by 3 bases, with 14 bases between. DNA of the CDR3: TGTGCCAGCTCACCAGGCCAGGTGGTTTTCTACGAGCAGTACTTC. It is translated as CASSPGQVVFYEQYF.

In its sample, this clone was seen once. The J gene is TRBJ2-7, the V gene TRBV2; a possible D gene is TRBD1 (5 bases). With 6 bases removed from V and 5 bases from J, the gap between germline ends came to 14 bases. The CDR3 covers 13 residues. Germline CDR1 reads SNHLY; CDR2 reads FYNNEI. In nucleotides, the CDR3 is TGTGCCAGCAGAGTGGCAGGGCGCGACGAGCAGTACTTC. Protein: CASRVAGRDEQYF.

V is TRBV5-4 and J is TRBJ2-5, with D perhaps matching TRBD1 or TRBD2 (6 bases each). From germline, CDR1 is SGHNT and CDR2 YYREEE (reference sequence). There are 14 residues in the CDR3. V lost 3 bases and J lost 5, with 14 bases in between. CDR3 DNA: TGTGCCAGCAGCTCGGAAAGGGGGGAGGAGACCCAGTACTTC. Protein sequence: CASSSERGEETQYF.

The chain employs TRBV5-1 and TRBJ2-1, with TRBD2 matching over 8 bases. Germline V gene data show CDR1 as SGHRS and CDR2 as YFSETQ. The V segment lost 0 bases and the J segment 9 bases; nucleotides outside the gene matches: 8. CDR3 length: 15 residues. The CDR3 DNA sequence: TGCGCCAGCAGCTTGGCATTAGCGGGAATGGGTGAGCAGTTCTTC. Translated, it gives CASSLALAGMGEQFF.

J is TRBJ2-7 and V is TRBV2; maybe TRBD1 (5 bases). The CDR3 is made up of 14 amino acids. Trimming took off 6 bases at V and 1 base at J, with 13 bases between the two ends. The germline gives CDR1 SNHLY, CDR2 FYNNEI. The CDR3 bases are TGTGCCAGCAGAGCTTCAGGGATTTCCTACGAGCAGTACTTC. Its translation: CASRASGISYEQYF.

As concerns this clone: Different DNA sequences within this sample yield the same CDR3. The rearrangement uses TRBV12-5 and TRBJ2-3; tentatively, D is TRBD1 (5 bases). Trimming shortened V by 6 bases and J by 1 base, and 8 bases separated the two germline ends. There are 13 residues in the CDR3. Per the germline V gene, CDR1 is LGHNT and CDR2 is FRNRAP. The CDR3 protein is CASGQVGTDTQYF. In DNA, the CDR3 is TGTGCTAGTGGACAGGTGGGCACAGATACGCAGTATTTT.

This chain joins TRBV28 and TRBJ2-7, with 7 bases aligning to TRBD1. CDR3 length: 12 amino acids. Germline CDR1 is MDHEN and CDR2 is SYDVKM. Trimming at V came to 8 bases and at J to 2 bases, leaving 3 bases not matched to a gene. As DNA, the CDR3 is TGTGCCAGCCGGGACAGACCCTACGAGCAGTACTTC. Translation gives CASRDRPYEQYF.

This clone was detected only a few times. Other DNA sequences from this sample encode an identical CDR3 as well. The rearrangement links TRBV2 to TRBJ1-1; 7 positions match TRBD1. Germline V lookup: CDR1 SNHLY, CDR2 FYNNEI. CDR3 length equals 14 residues. V gave up 4 bases and J gave up 1 base; unmatched junction bases: 3. The CDR3 reads CASSVRGENTEAFF. In nucleotides, the CDR3 is TGTGCCAGCAGTGTCAGGGGGGAGAACACTGAAGCTTTCTTT.

The V gene is TRBV6-5, the J gene TRBJ1-2, with 8 bases lining up with TRBD1. Trimming took 7 bases from V and 2 from J; bases not matched to a gene: 6. This CDR3 spans 14 amino acids. The germline V gene encodes CDR1 MNHEY and CDR2 SVGAGI. The CDR3 DNA follows: TGTGCCAGCAAGTCAGGGGGCTCAAACTATGGCTACACCTTC. Amino acids: CASKSGGSNYGYTF.

This rearrangement joins TRBV5-1 to TRBJ2-2, with 7 nucleotides matching TRBD2. The CDR3 length is 14 residues. V lost 7 bases and J lost 2; bases outside the gene matches: 5. CDR1 is SGHRS, CDR2 YFSETQ, per germline. The CDR3 coding sequence is TGCGCCAGCGGCCCGGGACTAAACACCGGGGAGCTGTTTTTT. Its protein is CASGPGLNTGELFF.

The chain carries TRBV29-1 and TRBJ1-2, with D tentatively TRBD1 (6 bases). The CDR3 spans 14 residues. CDR1 and CDR2 from the germline V gene are SQVTM and ANQGSEA. V lost 7 bases to trimming and J lost 3 bases, with 18 bases between them. CDR3 residues: CSAQQGSGYYGYTF. The CDR3 coding sequence is TGCAGCGCCCAACAGGGAAGCGGGTACTATGGCTACACCTTC.

J is TRBJ2-7 and V is TRBV25-1; D is perhaps TRBD1 or TRBD2 (5 bases each). The CDR3 has 15 amino acids. Trimming stripped 4 bases from V and 1 base from J, with 14 bases between. CDR1 is MGHDK and CDR2 is SYGVNS in the germline V gene. The CDR3 bases are TGTGCCAGCAGTGCTACCGGGACGGAATCCTACGAGCAGTACTTC. This codes for CASSATGTESYEQYF.

The chain couples TRBV4-2 to TRBJ2-5; D is ambiguous. The end of the DNA aligns better with TRBJ2-7, so the J call may be wrong. The V gene's germline CDR1 is LGHNA and CDR2 YNFKEQ. The CDR3 has 15 residues. CDR3 in DNA: TGTGCCAGCAGCCAAGACCGACGATATACCTACGAGCAGTACTTC. It yields the protein CASSQDRRYTYEQYF.

The rearrangement uses TRBV5-4 and TRBJ1-6; 7 nucleotides align to TRBD1. V was clipped by 0 bases and J by 7 bases; unmatched bases: 7. The germline V gene encodes CDR1 SGHNT and CDR2 YYREEE (reference sequence). The CDR3 length is 16 residues. The CDR3 nucleotides are TGTGCCAGCAGCTTGGGGGCTACAGGGGTCAATTCACCCCTCCACTTT. Its translation is CASSLGATGVNSPLHF.

The CDR3 nucleotides read TGTGCCAGCAGTAGACCGGGACAGGGTTCCTACGAGCAGTACTTC. Amino acids: CASSRPGQGSYEQYF. The chain recombines TRBV6-5 with TRBJ2-7; 9 nucleotides match TRBD1. This CDR3 has 15 amino acids. J was trimmed by 1 base and V by 5 bases; bases with no gene match: 6. Germline lookup yields CDR1 MNHEY and CDR2 SVGAGI.

The V call is TRBV5-1, the J call TRBJ1-4; TRBD1 is a possible D gene (5 bases). This CDR3 contains 14 residues. From germline, CDR1 is SGHRS and CDR2 YFSETQ. The germline V and J ends were trimmed by 0 bases and 4 bases, with 7 bases remaining between them. CDR3 sequence reads: CASSLVGHNEKLFF. CDR3 sequence (DNA): TGCGCCAGCAGCTTGGTCGGACATAATGAAAAACTGTTTTTT.